The 20 T cell receptor beta chains listed next were all sequenced from one sample in a study of blood T cells in healthy people across ages. A second PCR, run for 7 to 11 cycles, used a sample-barcoded 5' primer plus a J-beta primer mix. One entry per CDR3 protein results from TCRdb running MiXCR on the 5' RACE reads. This table has roughly 560,000 distinct CDR3 sequences, 24% appearing once. The same data also went into a second study, on T cells of mothers and their children.

The sequencing input was blood. These receptors were collected from a boy aged 5-17 years in good health.

This clonotype was seen only a few times. This sequence joins TRBV7-9 and TRBJ1-4; weak D call: TRBD1 (6 bases). This CDR3 comprises 15 residues. Germline assignment: CDR1 SEHNR and CDR2 FQNEAQ (reference sequence). Deletions cut 4 bases from V and 8 bases from J, with 17 bases between. The CDR3 sequence: CASSSKDSPGEKLFF. For the CDR3, the DNA is TGTGCCAGCAGCTCGAAGGACAGTCCTGGGGAAAAACTGTTTTTT.

The chain employs TRBV7-9 and TRBJ1-2; D gene ambiguous. The germline CDR1 and CDR2 sequences are SEHNR and FQNEAQ (reference sequence). Trimming took 6 bases from V and 6 from J, leaving 8 bases between them. The CDR3 totals 11 residues. The CDR3 reads CASSLSDGYTF. CDR3 sequence (DNA): TGTGCCAGCAGTCTTTCGGATGGCTACACCTTC. Supplemented by reference TRBV7-9 and TRBJ1-2, the full variable domain reads DTGVSQNPRHKITKRGQNVTFRCDPISEHNRLYWYRQTLGQGPEFLTYFQNEAQLEKSRLLSDRFSAERPKGSFSTLEIQRTEQGDSAMYLCASSLSDGYTFGSGTRLTVV.

This clonotype was counted only a few times. V gene TRBV5-1 combines with J gene TRBJ1-1, with D possibly matching TRBD1 (5 bases). CDR1 and CDR2 from the germline V gene are SGHRS and YFSETQ. The CDR3 extends over 14 amino acids. Deletions cut 0 bases from V and 7 bases from J, with 13 bases between. The CDR3 DNA is TGCGCCAGCAGCTTGGCGGGCCGTGGGGGTGAAGCTTTCTTT. It yields the protein CASSLAGRGGEAFF.

The V call is TRBV19, the J call TRBJ1-1, with D unclear. This CDR3 contains 14 residues. Germline V lookup: CDR1 LNHDA, CDR2 SQIVND (reference sequence). V was shortened by 7 bases and J by 0 bases, with 12 bases between the two germline ends. The CDR3 loop is CASMGIPLNTEAFF. CDR3 in DNA: TGTGCCAGTATGGGAATTCCCCTGAACACTGAAGCTTTCTTT. Full variable domain (remainder filled in from reference TRBV19 and TRBJ1-1): DGGITQSPKYLFRKEGQNVTLSCEQNLNHDAMYWYRQDPGQGLRLIYYSQIVNDFQKGDIAEGYSVSREKKESFPLTVTSAQKNPTAFYLCASMGIPLNTEAFFGQGTRLTVV.

CDR3 DNA: TGCGCCAGCAGCGGGCCCGACAGGGTTCGCACTGAAGCTTTCTTT. Translating it yields CASSGPDRVRTEAFF. This sequence joins TRBV5-1 and TRBJ1-1; 7 nucleotides line up with TRBD1. With 4 bases clipped from V and 4 bases from J, the junction kept 10 bases outside the gene matches. The length of the CDR3 is 15 residues. The germline gives CDR1 SGHRS, CDR2 YFSETQ.

This chain uses TRBV6-4 with TRBJ2-1, with 14 bases aligning to TRBD2. The CDR3 covers 15 residues. V was pared by 6 bases and J by 9 bases, with 7 bases of the junction left unmatched. Germline lookup yields CDR1 MRHNA and CDR2 SNTAGT. CDR3 sequence: CASSDGLAGGSEQFF. The DNA for the CDR3 is TGTGCCAGCAGCGACGGACTAGCGGGGGGAAGTGAGCAGTTCTTC.

Only a few counts were recorded for this clonotype. The chain is built from TRBV5-1 and TRBJ2-5; D gene unclear. CDR3 size: 15 residues. Germline V gene sequence: CDR1 SGHRS, CDR2 YFSETQ. V lost 0 bases to trimming and J lost 3 bases, with 12 bases between them. This chain's CDR3 is CASSLAIPPEETQYF. Written as DNA, the CDR3 is TGCGCCAGCAGCTTGGCCATCCCGCCCGAAGAGACCCAGTACTTC. Full variable domain (outside the CDR3, taken from reference TRBV5-1 and TRBJ2-5): KAGVTQTPRYLIKTRGQQVTLSCSPISGHRSVSWYQQTPGQGLQFLFEYFSETQRNKGNFPGRFSGRQFSNSRSEMNVSTLELGDSALYLCASSLAIPPEETQYFGPGTRLLVL.

The sample holds a few counts of this clonotype. The chain is built from TRBV29-1 and TRBJ2-4; unclear D gene. The CDR3 contains 14 residues. Germline CDR1 and CDR2: SQVTM and ANQGSEA. Trimming shortened V by 0 bases and J by 5 bases, and 11 bases separated the two germline ends. The CDR3 nucleotides read TGCAGCGTTGAAGATCCAGCCCGACAAAACATTCAGTACTTC. Protein sequence: CSVEDPARQNIQYF.

The chain recombines TRBV19 with TRBJ2-7; no firm D call. The CDR3 sequence is 12 residues long. With 3 bases removed from V and 9 bases from J, the gap between germline ends came to 12 bases. The germline gives CDR1 LNHDA, CDR2 SQIVND (reference sequence). CDR3 nucleotides: TGTGCCAGTAGTATTGGCAGCTCGGGGCAGTACTTC. This codes for CASSIGSSGQYF. Based on the CDR3 plus reference TRBV19 and TRBJ2-7, the full variable domain is DGGITQSPKYLFRKEGQNVTLSCEQNLNHDAMYWYRQDPGQGLRLIYYSQIVNDFQKGDIAEGYSVSREKKESFPLTVTSAQKNPTAFYLCASSIGSSGQYFGPGTRLTVT.

This clonotype was counted a few times. V and J are TRBV7-8 and TRBJ1-4; D not certain. The CDR3 runs 13 residues. Trimming removed 2 bases from V and 12 bases from J, with 13 bases in between. Germline V gene lookup returns CDR1 SGHVS and CDR2 FQNEAQ. The CDR3 loop is CASSLRLREELFF. In DNA, the CDR3 is TGTGCCAGCAGCTTAAGACTAAGGGAGGAACTGTTTTTT.

This clonotype appeared a few times. The J gene is TRBJ2-7, the V gene TRBV6-2 or TRBV6-3; D is perhaps TRBD1 or TRBD2 (5 bases each). V was shortened by 2 bases and J by 1 base, with 15 bases between the two germline ends. Germline V gene lookup returns CDR1 MNHEY and CDR2 SVGEGT. CDR3 length equals 16 residues. As DNA, the CDR3 is TGTGCCAGCAGTTACACTGGGGGTTGGAGATCCTACGAGCAGTACTTC. Its protein product is CASSYTGGWRSYEQYF.

The chain links TRBV29-1 to TRBJ2-3, with 7 bases lining up with TRBD1. This CDR3 is 12 amino acids long. Germline CDR1 and CDR2: SQVTM and ANQGSEA. Trimming at V came to 8 bases and at J to 6 bases, leaving 8 bases not matched to a gene. The CDR3: CSLKQGIDTQYF. The CDR3 coding sequence is TGCAGCCTTAAACAGGGGATTGATACGCAGTATTTT.

The V gene is TRBV2, the J gene TRBJ2-3, with D perhaps TRBD2 (6 bases). CDR1 is SNHLY, CDR2 FYNNEI, per germline. This CDR3 contains 15 residues. V shed 4 bases and J shed 2 bases, with 13 bases lying between them. The CDR3 spells CASSGGGLPTDTQYF. CDR3 DNA: TGTGCCAGCAGTGGGGGAGGACTACCCACAGATACGCAGTATTTT.

The chain has TRBV7-9 and TRBJ1-4, with D tentatively TRBD1 (5 bases). This CDR3 is built from 13 residues. Germline-derived CDR1 and CDR2 are SEHNR and FQNEAQ (reference sequence). Trimming left V 6 bases short and J 6 bases short, with 11 bases between. CDR3 loop: CASSDQGYEKLFF. DNA of the CDR3: TGTGCCAGCAGTGATCAGGGATATGAAAAACTGTTTTTT.

J is TRBJ2-2 and V is TRBV5-1; possible D gene TRBD1, 6 bases. Trimming cost V 0 bases and J 4 bases, with 13 bases left between them. The CDR3 is 16 residues long. Germline V gene lookup returns CDR1 SGHRS and CDR2 YFSETQ. The CDR3: CASSLDHRAGTGELFF. CDR3 DNA sequence: TGCGCCAGCAGCTTGGATCACAGGGCTGGCACCGGGGAGCTGTTTTTT.

The J gene is TRBJ2-3, the V gene TRBV7-2; D gene uncertain. The length of the CDR3 is 14 residues. Trimming shortened V by 5 bases and J by 2 bases, and 11 bases separated the two germline ends. Germline CDR1 is SGHTA and CDR2 is FQGNSA. The CDR3 DNA reads TGTGCCAGCAGCCCGTATATATCCACAGATACGCAGTATTTT. Amino acids: CASSPYISTDTQYF.

V and J are TRBV29-1 and TRBJ2-1; TRBD2 matches 9 bases. The CDR3 runs 16 residues. With 6 bases clipped from V and 6 bases from J, the junction kept 15 bases outside the gene matches. The V gene's germline CDR1 is SQVTM and CDR2 ANQGSEA. For the CDR3, the DNA is TGCAGCGTGAGAGGGGCTAGCGGGAAGGCCGCCAATGAGCAGTTCTTC. Protein sequence: CSVRGASGKAANEQFF.

This chain joins TRBV12-3 or TRBV12-4 and TRBJ2-5; D is undetermined. CDR3 size: 13 residues. V lost 3 bases and J lost 2, with 7 bases in between. The CDR3 DNA follows: TGTGCCAGCAGTTTGCAGATTCAAGAGACCCAGTACTTC. Amino acids: CASSLQIQETQYF.

This clonotype was seen once. The V call is TRBV20-1, the J call TRBJ1-2, with no clear D. This CDR3 comprises 14 residues. Germline CDR1 reads DFQATT; CDR2 reads SNEGSKA (reference sequence). Trimming pared 0 bases from V and 8 bases from J, leaving 16 bases between. CDR3 sequence reads: CSAREEEQTLGYTF. DNA of the CDR3: TGCAGTGCTAGAGAAGAAGAACAGACCCTCGGCTACACCTTC.

This clonotype has only a few counts. The chain employs TRBV2 and TRBJ2-3; no reliable D call. V lost 5 bases to trimming and J lost 2 bases, with 11 bases between them. In germline, CDR1 is SNHLY, CDR2 FYNNEI. This CDR3 spans 14 amino acids. Written as DNA, the CDR3 is TGTGCCAGCAGTCTACGGGTTCCCACAGATACGCAGTATTTT. It codes for CASSLRVPTDTQYF.